These T cell receptor beta chains were read from a single sample in a study of T cell repertoires in cytomegalovirus infection. TCRdb called the reads again in MiXCR, with one record for every CDR3 protein. The profile shows about a million distinct CDR3 sequences, about 33% of them singletons. Their antigen targets remain unknown. Sample: cultured CD8+ T cells from PBMCs, taken from culture after CMV antigen stimulation. Receptor source: a human donor in good health (CMV status not recorded). Some clones in this sample may be carry-over from other donors' samples. Both conserved end residues are part of each CDR3. Fields, in order: clone size, J gene, V gene, D gene, CDR3 protein, CDR3 DNA. The D gene is left open where the match is weak. Clone sizes are given selectively: once, few, many, or a class where the clone is expanded.

clone size: .
J gene: TRBJ1-1
V gene: TRBV15
D gene: .
CDR3 protein: CATSNPHRATEAFF
CDR3 DNA: TGTGCCACCAGCAACCCACACCGGGCAACTGAAGCTTTCTTT

clone size: .
J gene: TRBJ2-5
V gene: TRBV27
D gene: .
CDR3 protein: CASSFTGVKTQYF
CDR3 DNA: TGTGCCAGCAGTTTTACGGGGGTAAAGACCCAGTACTTC

clone size: .
J gene: TRBJ2-5
V gene: TRBV18
D gene: .
CDR3 protein: CASSPGSGYQETQYF
CDR3 DNA: TGTGCCAGCTCACCTGGTTCAGGGTACCAAGAGACCCAGTACTTC

clone size: .
J gene: TRBJ1-1
V gene: TRBV7-9
D gene: .
CDR3 protein: CASSSYPRPDKMNTEAFF
CDR3 DNA: TGTGCCAGCAGCTCTTACCCAAGGCCAGACAAGATGAACACTGAAGCTTTCTTT

clone size: .
J gene: TRBJ1-3
V gene: TRBV20-1
D gene: TRBD1
CDR3 protein: CSAGGTGKFGNTIYF
CDR3 DNA: TGCAGTGCTGGAGGGACAGGGAAATTCGGAAACACCATATATTTT

clone size: few
J gene: TRBJ1-5
V gene: TRBV12-3/TRBV12-4
D gene: .
CDR3 protein: CASVLGLGQPQHF
CDR3 DNA: TGTGCCAGCGTCCTGGGTTTGGGTCAGCCCCAGCATTTT

clone size: few
J gene: TRBJ1-1
V gene: TRBV12-3/TRBV12-4
D gene: .
CDR3 protein: CASSLNGYSTEAFF
CDR3 DNA: TGTGCCAGCAGCCTTAACGGGTATAGCACTGAAGCTTTCTTT

clone size: .
J gene: TRBJ1-5
V gene: TRBV11-2
D gene: .
CDR3 protein: CASSTEGSTRPQHF
CDR3 DNA: TGTGCCAGCAGCACGGAAGGGAGTACGAGGCCCCAGCATTTT

clone size: few
J gene: TRBJ1-2
V gene: TRBV6-2/TRBV6-3
D gene: .
CDR3 protein: CASSYRRRIDGYTF
CDR3 DNA: TGTGCCAGCAGTTACCGGAGGAGGATAGATGGCTACACCTTC

clone size: .
J gene: TRBJ1-2
V gene: TRBV6-1
D gene: .
CDR3 protein: CASSEERYGYGYTF
CDR3 DNA: TGTGCCAGCAGTGAAGAGAGGTATGGATATGGCTACACCTTC

clone size: .
J gene: TRBJ1-1
V gene: TRBV27
D gene: .
CDR3 protein: CASSLFPRGTEAFF
CDR3 DNA: TGTGCCAGCAGTTTATTCCCCCGGGGCACTGAAGCTTTCTTT

clone size: .
J gene: TRBJ2-1
V gene: TRBV10-3
D gene: TRBD2
CDR3 protein: CAISVPDDRGLAGEIYNEQFF
CDR3 DNA: TGTGCCATCAGTGTTCCTGATGACAGGGGACTAGCGGGGGAGATTTACAATGAGCAGTTCTTC

clone size: .
J gene: TRBJ2-1
V gene: TRBV27
D gene: TRBD2
CDR3 protein: CTSSKTSGVYNEQFF
CDR3 DNA: TGTACCAGCAGCAAGACTAGCGGGGTGTACAATGAGCAGTTCTTC

clone size: many
J gene: TRBJ2-5
V gene: TRBV7-2
D gene: .
CDR3 protein: CASSSDTRQETQYF
CDR3 DNA: TGTGCCAGCAGCTCCGACACGCGCCAAGAGACCCAGTACTTC

clone size: .
J gene: TRBJ1-6
V gene: TRBV15
D gene: TRBD1
CDR3 protein: CATSRGRDSYNSPLHF
CDR3 DNA: TGTGCCACCAGCAGAGGAAGGGACAGCTATAATTCACCCCTCCACTTT

clone size: .
J gene: TRBJ2-5
V gene: TRBV3-1
D gene: .
CDR3 protein: CASSQEPGQGTQYF
CDR3 DNA: TGTGCCAGCAGCCAAGAACCAGGGCAGGGGACCCAGTACTTC